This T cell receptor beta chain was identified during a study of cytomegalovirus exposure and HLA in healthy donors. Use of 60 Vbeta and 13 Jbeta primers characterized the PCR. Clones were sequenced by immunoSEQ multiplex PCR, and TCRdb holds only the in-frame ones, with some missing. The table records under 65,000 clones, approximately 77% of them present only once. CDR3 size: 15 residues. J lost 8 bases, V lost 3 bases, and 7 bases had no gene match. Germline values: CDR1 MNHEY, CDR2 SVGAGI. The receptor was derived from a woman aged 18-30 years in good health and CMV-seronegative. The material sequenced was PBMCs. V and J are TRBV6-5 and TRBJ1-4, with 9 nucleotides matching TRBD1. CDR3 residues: CASSYGTGSPEKLFF. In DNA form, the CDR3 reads TGTGCCAGCAGTTATGGGACAGGGAGTCCCGAAAAACTGTTTTTT.